One TCR beta chain is described in this entry. Its antigen specificity is not known. Base qualities are not provided; no much larger clone lies one nucleotide away. TCRbeta CDR3 regions were amplified from genomic DNA by means of the immunoSEQ Assay, a bias-controlled multiplex PCR. Per the authors' processing: Within the assay, amplification of reference gene primers was used to estimate how many nucleated cells each sample contained. Sequence reads were collapsed and filtered to measure the absolute abundance of every unique TCRbeta CDR3 rearrangement. For each sample, productive Simpson clonality was calculated as the square root of Simpson's diversity index across productive rearrangements. Held by TCRdb, this immuneACCESS table contains in-frame sequences only and omits some clones. Under half of the omission traces to an unresolved V gene where checked; the cause of the rest is unknown. V and J calls and clone size are as listed in that table; D and trimming were resolved from the DNA. In this sample the table shows about 480,000 clones, roughly nine tenths of which occur a single time. Of the sample, roughly 1% falls within the top ten clones.

This sample stems from a study of blood T cell repertoires in COVID-19 (TCRdb year 2020). Some background on the complete study: The collaborator samples originated in the United States, Italy and Spain and spanned the acute and convalescent phases of COVID-19. The prospective study material was composed of cDNA or gDNA derived from T cells, B-cell-depleted T cells, or PBMCs. Subjects who had been exposed to COVID-19, were actively infected with it, or had recovered from it provided the deeply sampled blood TCRbeta repertoires that made up the dataset. The repertoires were made available in a free public database intended to serve as a resource for research on the immune response to SARS-CoV-2. The samples were drawn from the first 160 participants of the ongoing ImmuneRACE study and from some 1,300 subjects provided by 6 global collaborators. A de-identified subject ID, COVID-19 status, age in years and sex were almost always included in the sample metadata. Where HLA class I and class II types were available, the types were taken from metadata supplied by the sample provider, not from assay-based typing. Study-level results and caveats: Clinical and demographic metadata were provided uncurated, with the amount varying by source and participant.

Taken from cysteine to phenylalanine, the CDR3 has 15 residues. The read is trimmed to its CDR3 DNA, 45 bases read in frame from base 1. The CDR1 and CDR2 encoded by the germline V gene (reference sequence) are SEHNR and FQNEAQ. Between the V and J ends, shortened by 4 bases and 1 base respectively, the junction contains 10 bases. At one collaborating source in Seattle, patients were enrolled during active infection and were followed longitudinally through the course of disease. Each collaborating institution followed its own protocols to collect whole blood in K2EDTA tubes. Collaborator samples were shipped for TCRbeta analysis as frozen whole blood, isolated PBMCs, or DNA extracted from either sample type.

The sequence came from a man aged 18 to 30 with COVID-19, enrolled during active disease. The chain was built from TRBV7-9 and TRBJ2-2; a weak D assignment points to TRBD1 (6 bases agree). Sequencing was performed on peripheral blood. Read as DNA, the sequence is TGTGCCAGCAGCTCCGGGACAATGAACACCGGGGAGCTGTTTTTT. The resulting protein is CASSSGTMNTGELFF. Supplemented by the reference TRBV7-9 and TRBJ2-2 proteins around the CDR3, the complete variable domain is DTGVSQNPRHKITKRGQNVTFRCDPISEHNRLYWYRQTLGQGPEFLTYFQNEAQLEKSRLLSDRFSAERPKGSFSTLEIQRTEQGDSAMYLCASSSGTMNTGELFFGEGSRLTVL.